The next 19 T cell receptor beta chains were all read from a single sample in a study of cytomegalovirus exposure and HLA in healthy donors. With 60 Vbeta and 13 Jbeta primers, the PCR was carried out. The table came from immunoSEQ multiplex PCR; TCRdb's copy has only in-frame clones and leaves some out. Of more than 90,000 clones detected, approximately 75% appear once; the ten largest clones hold 4% to 5%. The sample consisted of PBMCs. These receptors all stem from a man aged 45-65 years in good health and CMV-seropositive.

The gene calls are TRBV11-2 and TRBJ1-1, with D unresolved. The germline gives CDR1 SGHAT, CDR2 FQNNGV. CDR3 length: 12 amino acids. V was pared by 5 bases and J by 11 bases, with 15 bases between. The CDR3 spells CASSPSSVSAFF. The CDR3 DNA reads as TGTGCCAGCAGCCCGTCGTCGGTATCGGCTTTCTTT. The variable domain in full, completed from reference TRBV11-2 and TRBJ1-1, reads EAGVAQSPRYKIIEKRQSVAFWCNPISGHATLYWYQQILGQGPKLLIQFQNNGVVDDSQLPKDRFSAERLKGVDSTLKIQPAKLEDSAVYLCASSPSSVSAFFGQGTRLTVV.

This clone has only one observation. The V gene is TRBV5-6, the J gene TRBJ1-2, with 8 bases lining up with TRBD1. The CDR3 has 15 amino acids. V dropped 2 bases and J dropped 0; count of bases not matched to a gene: 3. Germline V gene data show CDR1 as SGHDT and CDR2 as YYEEEE. CDR3: CASSLWTGSNYGYTF. In nucleotides, the CDR3 is TGTGCCAGCAGCTTATGGACAGGGTCTAACTATGGCTACACCTTC. The entire variable domain, with the rest obtained from reference TRBV5-6 and TRBJ1-2, is as follows: DAGVTQSPTHLIKTRGQQVTLRCSPKSGHDTVSWYQQALGQGPQFIFQYYEEEERQRGNFPDRFSGHQFPNYSSELNVNALLLGDSALYLCASSLWTGSNYGYTFGSGTRLTVV.

This clone was seen just once. V is TRBV2 and J is TRBJ1-1; maybe TRBD1 (6 bases). Germline CDR1 is SNHLY and CDR2 is FYNNEI. The CDR3 has 16 residues. V gave up 7 bases and J gave up 0 bases, with 18 bases separating them. The CDR3 spells CASIVGGGAVNTEAFF. In DNA form, the CDR3 reads TGTGCCAGCATCGTAGGGGGGGGCGCAGTGAACACTGAAGCTTTCTTT.

V gene TRBV19 combines with J gene TRBJ2-7; 9 bases fit TRBD2. Germline lookup yields CDR1 LNHDA and CDR2 SQIVND (reference sequence). The trim removed 5 bases at V and 2 bases at J, leaving 4 bases unmatched. The CDR3 totals 14 residues. The CDR3 region has the DNA TGTGCCAGTAGTTCGGCTAGCGGGGCCTACGAGCAGTACTTC. Protein product: CASSSASGAYEQYF.

This chain joins TRBV7-8 and TRBJ2-7, with 15 nucleotides matching TRBD2. V shed 6 bases, J shed 2 bases, and the junction held 14 bases outside the gene matches. Germline CDR1 is SGHVS and CDR2 is FQNEAQ. The CDR3 is 19 residues long. In DNA, the CDR3 is TGTGCCAGCAGTTATGGACTAGCGGGAGGGTATATTAACGCCTACGAGCAGTACTTC. Residues: CASSYGLAGGYINAYEQYF.

The chain uses TRBV15 and TRBJ2-5, with D possibly TRBD2 on 7 matching bases. The V end lost 1 base, the J end lost 4 bases, and 19 bases lay between the germline ends. The CDR3 is made up of 17 amino acids. The germline V gene has CDR1 LNHNV and CDR2 YYDKDF (reference sequence). CDR3 DNA: TGTGCCACCAGCAGAGGGGGGGGCGGACCGTCAGGAGAGACCCAGTACTTC. Protein sequence: CATSRGGGGPSGETQYF.

This clone was seen more than once but under ten times. The chain joins TRBV19 to TRBJ2-2; 7 nucleotides line up with TRBD2. V shed 3 bases, J shed 7 bases, and the junction held 14 bases outside the gene matches. The CDR3 totals 17 residues. Germline CDR1 LNHDA, CDR2 SQIVND (reference sequence). In DNA form, the CDR3 reads TGTGCCAGTAGTATCCCCCCCTGGCGGGAGCGAGGCGGGGAGCTGTTTTTT. Translation gives CASSIPPWRERGGELFF.

This chain joins TRBV19 and TRBJ2-2; D is perhaps TRBD1 (6 bases). V lost 3 bases, J lost 4 bases, and 6 bases lay in between. The germline gives CDR1 LNHDA, CDR2 SQIVND (reference sequence). The CDR3 runs 13 residues. The CDR3 loop is CASSMGATGELFF. Here the CDR3 DNA reads TGTGCCAGTAGTATGGGGGCCACCGGGGAGCTGTTTTTT.

This clone was recorded a few times. The chain has TRBV18 and TRBJ2-3, with D perhaps matching TRBD2 (6 bases). The germline V and J ends were trimmed by 3 bases and 0 bases, with 10 bases remaining between them. This CDR3 comprises 15 residues. Germline-derived CDR1 and CDR2 are KGHSH and LQKENI. The CDR3: CASSPGGASTDTQYF. The CDR3 region has the DNA TGTGCCAGCTCACCGGGCGGGGCTAGCACAGATACGCAGTATTTT.

The V and J genes are TRBV6-1 and TRBJ2-1, with a weak D call TRBD2 (6 bases). The germline V gene has CDR1 MNHNS and CDR2 SASEGT. Trimming removed 2 bases from V and 4 bases from J, with 18 bases in between. The CDR3 sequence is 17 residues long. CDR3 protein: CASSEQLAGRGYNEQFF. In nucleotides, the CDR3 is TGTGCCAGCAGTGAACAACTGGCGGGAAGGGGATACAATGAGCAGTTCTTC.

The chain recombines TRBV7-2 with TRBJ2-5, with TRBD1 as a possible D gene (5 bases). This CDR3 has 15 residues. The ends were cut back, 5 bases at V and 5 bases at J, with 18 bases in the middle. The germline gives CDR1 SGHTA, CDR2 FQGNSA. The CDR3 nucleotides are TGTGCCAGCAGCCCGCGACAGCCAGGTTTGGAGACCCAGTACTTC. This sequence encodes CASSPRQPGLETQYF.

As concerns this clone: Other DNA variants within this sample encode the same CDR3. V is TRBV6-5 and J is TRBJ2-7; 7 bases are a match to TRBD1. CDR3 length: 15 amino acids. Germline assignment: CDR1 MNHEY and CDR2 SVGAGI. The V gene end was trimmed by 0 bases and the J gene end by 6 bases; junction bases not matched to a gene: 8. The CDR3 DNA reads TGTGCCAGCAGTTACTCGAGACAGGGCGCGTCCGAGCAGTACTTC. Encoded protein: CASSYSRQGASEQYF.

The chain couples TRBV29-1 to TRBJ2-3, with TRBD2 matching over 8 bases. The CDR3 loop spans 15 amino acids. J was trimmed by 2 bases and V by 2 bases; bases with no gene match: 6. Per germline, CDR1 SQVTM and CDR2 ANQGSEA. The CDR3 reads CSVESAGVPTDTQYF. The CDR3 DNA is TGCAGCGTTGAATCAGCGGGAGTCCCCACAGATACGCAGTATTTT.

The chain carries TRBV29-1 and TRBJ2-1; 9 nucleotides align to TRBD1. This CDR3 is 16 amino acids long. Germline CDR1 reads SQVTM; CDR2 reads ANQGSEA. V lost 5 bases to trimming and J lost 7 bases; unmatched junction nucleotides: 15. As DNA, the CDR3 is TGCAGCGTTCCGATCATCCCCGGGACAGGGTATAATGAGCAGTTCTTC. This sequence encodes CSVPIIPGTGYNEQFF.

The chain employs TRBV4-2 and TRBJ2-3; 10 bases match TRBD2. This CDR3 is 19 amino acids long. The V segment lost 5 bases and the J segment 1 base; nucleotides outside the gene matches: 15. The germline gives CDR1 LGHNA, CDR2 YNFKEQ. The CDR3 region is CASSTRRRGLAGGTDTQYF. The DNA for the CDR3 is TGTGCCAGCAGCACTCGCCGGCGGGGCCTAGCGGGGGGCACAGATACGCAGTATTTT.

The chain uses TRBV5-1 and TRBJ2-3; TRBD1 matches at 7 bases. V lost 7 bases and J lost 5; bases outside the gene matches: 10. CDR3 length equals 14 residues. The germline V gene encodes CDR1 SGHRS and CDR2 YFSETQ. This CDR3 is CASQVDRVVDTQYF. For the CDR3, the DNA is TGCGCCAGCCAGGTTGACAGGGTTGTAGATACGCAGTATTTT. Supplemented by reference TRBV5-1 and TRBJ2-3, the full variable domain reads KAGVTQTPRYLIKTRGQQVTLSCSPISGHRSVSWYQQTPGQGLQFLFEYFSETQRNKGNFPGRFSGRQFSNSRSEMNVSTLELGDSALYLCASQVDRVVDTQYFGPGTRLTVL.

This clone was detected only a few times. The J gene is TRBJ1-1, the V gene TRBV10-3, with 7 bases identical to TRBD1. CDR1 and CDR2 (germline): ENHRY, SYGVKD. This CDR3 spans 15 amino acids. Trimming cost V 6 bases and J 0 bases; bases outside gene matches: 7. CDR3 sequence reads: CAIRRTTGLNTEAFF. The CDR3 region has the DNA TGTGCCATCAGGAGGACGACAGGGCTGAACACTGAAGCTTTCTTT.

The V call is TRBV2, the J call TRBJ2-1; no reliable D call. V gave up 4 bases and J gave up 2 bases, with 15 bases separating them. The CDR3 sequence is 16 residues long. The germline CDR1 and CDR2 sequences are SNHLY and FYNNEI. CDR3 nucleotide sequence: TGTGCCAGCAGTGCAGGTCCCGCTATAACCTACAATGAGCAGTTCTTC. Amino acids: CASSAGPAITYNEQFF.

The rearrangement links TRBV29-1 to TRBJ2-4; D gene ambiguous. Germline V gene sequence: CDR1 SQVTM, CDR2 ANQGSEA. The CDR3 is made up of 12 amino acids. Trimming shortened V by 4 bases and J by 1 base, and 5 bases separated the two germline ends. The CDR3 spells CSVGEAKNIQYF. CDR3 DNA sequence: TGCAGCGTTGGCGAGGCCAAAAACATTCAGTACTTC.